A selection of T cell receptor beta chains follows, all from one sample in a study of blood T cell repertoires in COVID-19. TCRdb's table, derived via immunoSEQ multiplex PCR, lists solely in-frame clones and lacks some. The sample records 110,000 or so clones, 75% to 90% being singletons. Source material: peripheral blood. The receptors originated from a man between 65 and 79 years old with active or convalescent COVID-19. Each CDR3 is given with its conserved first and last residue. The D gene is left open where the match is weak. Some rows mark clone size as missing; the rest say once, few, many or name a class of expanded clone.

>TRBV30|TRBJ1-2|NA|NA
CAWEITGFSGYTF
TGTGCCTGGGAGATTACGGGGTTCTCTGGCTACACCTTC
>TRBV9|TRBJ2-1|NA|NA
CASSVAWSLQSAEQFF
TGTGCCAGCAGCGTAGCTTGGAGTCTCCAAAGTGCTGAGCAGTTCTTC
>TRBV3-1/TRBV3-2|TRBJ1-5|NA|NA
CASSPSSNQPQHF
TGTGCCAGCAGCCCGAGTAGCAATCAGCCCCAGCATTTT
>TRBV27|TRBJ2-1|NA|NA
CASSPSESSYNEQFF
TGTGCCAGCAGCCCTAGCGAGAGCTCCTACAATGAGCAGTTCTTC
>TRBV11-1|TRBJ2-5|NA|NA
CASSLGGAQETQYF
TGTGCCAGCAGCTTAGGTGGGGCTCAAGAGACCCAGTACTTC
>TRBV27|TRBJ2-7|NA|NA
CASSLANRASYEQYF
TGTGCCAGCAGTTTAGCCAACAGGGCCTCCTACGAGCAGTACTTC
>TRBV6-5|TRBJ2-5|few|TRBD1
CATAGTGETQYF
TGTGCTACAGCCGGGACAGGGGAGACCCAGTACTTC
>TRBV29-1|TRBJ1-4|NA|NA
CSVVSGAREKLFF
TGCAGCGTTGTTTCAGGGGCTCGTGAAAAACTGTTTTTT
>TRBV28|TRBJ2-7|NA|TRBD1
CASSLSTGFHEQYF
TGTGCCAGCAGTTTATCGACAGGGTTCCACGAGCAGTACTTC
>TRBV5-1|TRBJ2-1|NA|NA
CASSPDLSSYNEQFF
TGCGCCAGCAGCCCTGACTTGAGCTCCTACAATGAGCAGTTCTTC
>TRBV7-2|TRBJ2-3|NA|TRBD1
CASSRGQDTDTQYF
TGTGCCAGCAGCCGGGGACAGGACACAGATACGCAGTATTTT
>TRBV19|TRBJ1-2|NA|NA
CASSLPGSYGYTF
TGTGCCAGTAGCCTCCCAGGGTCCTATGGCTACACCTTC
>TRBV28|TRBJ1-1|NA|NA
CASSLLGGNTEAFF
TGTGCCAGCAGTTTATTAGGGGGTAACACTGAAGCTTTCTTT
>TRBV3-1/TRBV3-2|TRBJ1-1|NA|TRBD1
CASSPMDRDGTEAFF
TGTGCCAGCAGCCCGATGGACAGGGACGGCACTGAAGCTTTCTTT
>TRBV10-3|TRBJ2-7|NA|TRBD1
CAISESAGGVYEQYF
TGTGCCATCAGTGAGTCGGCAGGGGGAGTCTACGAGCAGTACTTC
>TRBV3-1/TRBV3-2|TRBJ2-1|NA|TRBD2
CASSLTSGSYNEQFF
TGTGCCAGCAGCCTTACTAGCGGGTCCTACAATGAGCAGTTCTTC
>TRBV28|TRBJ1-1|few|NA
CASSLTPGGLRSEAFF
TGTGCCAGCAGTTTAACCCCTGGAGGGTTACGCTCTGAAGCTTTCTTT
>TRBV5-4|TRBJ2-7|NA|TRBD1
CASSLDRGTGYEQYF
TGTGCCAGCAGCTTGGACAGGGGTACGGGCTACGAGCAGTACTTC
>TRBV7-3|TRBJ2-7|NA|NA
CASSSATGEQYF
TGTGCCAGCAGCTCCGCCACTGGCGAGCAGTACTTC
>TRBV5-1|TRBJ2-2|NA|TRBD2
CASSLVLAGTGELFF
TGCGCCAGCAGCTTGGTGCTAGCGGGGACCGGGGAGCTGTTTTTT
>TRBV10-3|TRBJ1-2|NA|TRBD1
CAISENPDRGYGYTF
TGTGCCATCAGTGAGAACCCTGACAGGGGCTATGGCTACACCTTC
>TRBV9|TRBJ1-5|NA|TRBD1
CASSRDRDQPQHF
TGTGCCAGCAGCCGGGACAGAGATCAGCCCCAGCATTTT
>TRBV5-4|TRBJ2-1|once|NA
CASSLVDEQFF
TGTGCCAGCAGCTTGGTCGATGAGCAGTTCTTC
>TRBV4-2|TRBJ2-7|NA|NA
CASSQGGTLSYEQYF
TGTGCCAGCAGCCAAGGTGGGACACTTTCCTACGAGCAGTACTTC
>TRBV11-1|TRBJ1-2|NA|NA
CASSLTSGGPGGYTF
TGTGCCAGCAGCTTAACCTCCGGGGGGCCAGGGGGCTACACCTTC
>TRBV28|TRBJ1-1|NA|NA
CASSSRPGGTEAFF
TGTGCCAGCAGCAGCCGACCCGGGGGGACTGAAGCTTTCTTT
>TRBV5-4|TRBJ1-4|NA|TRBD1
CASSPTGAGEKLFF
TGTGCCAGCAGCCCCACAGGGGCGGGGGAAAAACTGTTTTTT
>TRBV18|TRBJ1-5|NA|NA
CASSPQGWQSNQPQHF
TGTGCCAGCTCACCACAGGGGTGGCAGAGCAATCAGCCCCAGCATTTT
>TRBV28|TRBJ2-3|once|TRBD1
CASRGTASDTQYF
TGTGCCAGCAGAGGGACAGCTTCAGATACGCAGTATTTT
>TRBV18|TRBJ1-6|once|TRBD1
CASSPDRDNSPLHF
TGTGCCAGCTCCCCGGACAGGGATAATTCACCCCTCCACTTT
>TRBV7-9|TRBJ2-5|NA|NA
CASSLPQWWRRQETQYF
TGTGCCAGCAGCTTACCTCAGTGGTGGAGGAGACAAGAGACCCAGTACTTC
>TRBV19|TRBJ2-7|NA|TRBD2
CASSSTSASYEQYF
TGTGCCAGTAGTAGCACTAGCGCCTCCTACGAGCAGTACTTC
>TRBV28|TRBJ2-1|few|TRBD2
CASSPSGGGHEQFF
TGTGCCAGCAGTCCTAGCGGGGGGGGGCATGAGCAGTTCTTC
>TRBV11-2|TRBJ2-7|NA|NA
CASGGPALAYEQYF
TGTGCCAGCGGCGGTCCAGCATTGGCCTACGAGCAGTACTTC
>TRBV27|TRBJ1-2|NA|TRBD1
CASSSQGYGYTF
TGTGCCAGCAGTTCACAGGGGTATGGCTACACCTTC
>TRBV19|TRBJ1-6|once|TRBD1
CASSSPGQGSSYNSPLHF
TGTGCCAGTAGTTCACCCGGACAGGGGAGCTCCTATAATTCACCCCTCCACTTT
>TRBV7-9|TRBJ2-1|NA|TRBD2
CASQRGGSIYNEQFF
TGTGCCAGCCAGCGGGGCGGGAGTATCTACAATGAGCAGTTCTTC
>TRBV29-1|TRBJ2-3|NA|NA
CSERDTVTDTQYF
TGCAGCGAACGGGACACTGTCACAGATACGCAGTATTTT
>TRBV24-1|TRBJ1-5|NA|NA
CATSDGGSQPQHF
TGTGCCACCAGTGACGGGGGAAGTCAGCCCCAGCATTTT
>TRBV10-3|TRBJ1-5|NA|TRBD1
CAISSGQADMGAQHF
TGTGCCATCAGCTCGGGACAGGCCGATATGGGAGCCCAGCATTTT
>TRBV19|TRBJ1-1|NA|TRBD1
CASSLRGLGTEAFF
TGTGCCAGTAGTTTAAGGGGGCTAGGAACTGAAGCTTTCTTT
>TRBV28|TRBJ2-1|NA|TRBD2
CASRNSGSNNEQFF
TGTGCCAGCAGGAATAGCGGGAGCAACAATGAGCAGTTCTTC
>TRBV7-8|TRBJ2-3|NA|NA
CASSPSSASTDTQYF
TGTGCCAGCAGCCCATCTAGCGCTAGCACAGATACGCAGTATTTT
>TRBV11-2|TRBJ2-3|NA|TRBD1
CASSLNPTGLDTQYF
TGTGCCAGCAGCTTAAACCCGACAGGGTTGGATACGCAGTATTTT
>TRBV18|TRBJ2-7|NA|TRBD2
CASSPPGLALDYEQYF
TGTGCCAGCTCACCACCCGGACTAGCGTTAGACTACGAGCAGTACTTC
>TRBV6-1|TRBJ2-3|NA|NA
CASSDPGILTDTQYF
TGTGCCAGCAGTGACCCTGGCATCCTCACAGATACGCAGTATTTT
>TRBV7-9|TRBJ1-1|many|NA
CASSPLRGNTEAFF
TGTGCCAGCAGCCCACTCAGGGGAAACACTGAAGCTTTCTTT
>TRBV7-6|TRBJ1-1|NA|TRBD1
CASSLSAPGQYSWNTEAFF
TGTGCCAGCAGCTTATCGGCCCCGGGACAGTACAGTTGGAACACTGAAGCTTTCTTT
>TRBV10-3|TRBJ1-5|NA|NA
CAISEANNQPQHF
TGTGCCATCAGTGAAGCGAACAATCAGCCCCAGCATTTT
>TRBV19|TRBJ2-2|NA|TRBD1
CASSRGQGNTGELFF
TGTGCCAGTAGTAGGGGACAGGGGAACACCGGGGAGCTGTTTTTT
>TRBV5-1|TRBJ2-2|NA|TRBD2
CASSLRTSGGTGELFF
TGCGCCAGCAGCCTCAGGACTAGCGGGGGCACCGGGGAGCTGTTTTTT
>TRBV9|TRBJ2-1|NA|TRBD2
CASRPGLAEYNEQFF
TGTGCCAGCCGACCCGGACTAGCAGAGTACAATGAGCAGTTCTTC
>TRBV11-3|TRBJ1-4|NA|NA
CASSLFGGTVEKLFF
TGTGCCAGCAGCTTATTTGGGGGGACGGTTGAAAAACTGTTTTTT
>TRBV5-1|TRBJ1-6|NA|TRBD1
CASSRTDRGPAGNNSPLHF
TGCGCCAGCAGCAGGACTGACAGGGGGCCCGCGGGGAATAATTCACCCCTCCACTTT